Shown below are 26 T cell receptor beta chains from a single sample sequenced in a study of synovial regulatory T cells in juvenile arthritis. Each patient with active arthritis gave synovial fluid along with matched peripheral blood. Generated by immunoSEQ multiplex PCR, the TCRdb table keeps only in-frame clones and is missing some. The specimen's table records roughly 1,400 clones. The sequenced sample was Treg cells from the synovium. These receptors were collected from a donor aged 2-29 years with juvenile idiopathic arthritis.

This chain joins TRBV6-9 and TRBJ2-7; TCRdb's D call of TRBD1 is untestable without DNA. This CDR3 is built from 15 residues. No DNA was logged. The germline V gene has CDR1 MNHGY and CDR2 SVAAGI. The CDR3 spells CASSYGQGITYEQYF.

Frequency places this clone as hyperexpanded (1% or more). The CDR3: CASSIGLPREQFF. This sequence joins TRBV19 and TRBJ2-1; with no DNA, the TCRdb D assignment of TRBD1 cannot be verified. CDR1 LNHDA and CDR2 SQIVND come from the germline V gene (reference sequence). This CDR3 comprises 13 residues. The DNA is not on file.

This clone is identified as medium-sized (0.01 to 0.1%) from frequency. The genes are TRBV11-2 and TRBJ2-7. Germline CDR1 and CDR2: SGHAT and FQNNGV. The CDR3 length is 13 residues. No DNA sequence was recorded. This CDR3 is CASTRSFAYEQYF.

V usage is TRBV7-2 and J usage is TRBJ1-6; TCRdb picks TRBD1, but there is no DNA to check that call. Germline V gene lookup returns CDR1 SGHTA and CDR2 FQGNSA. The length of the CDR3 is 14 residues. The record lacks a DNA sequence. CDR3 sequence reads: CASTMDSYNSALHF.

The J gene is TRBJ2-7, the V gene TRBV30; TCRdb indicates TRBD1, and absent DNA this call remains unverified. The CDR3 contains 14 residues. DNA for this receptor is not on file. The germline V gene has CDR1 GTSNPN and CDR2 SVGIG (reference sequence). The CDR3: CAWSFTGYSYEQYF.

This clone shows up as medium-sized (0.01 to 0.1%) by frequency. V gene TRBV19 combines with J gene TRBJ1-1. CDR3 length equals 14 residues. The DNA sequence is not available. Germline-derived CDR1 and CDR2 are LNHDA and SQIVND (reference sequence). CDR3 amino acids: CATDPGRWGTEAFF.

The chain employs TRBV29-1 and TRBJ1-5. The CDR3 length is 15 residues. DNA for this receptor is not on file. CDR1 and CDR2 from the germline V gene are SQVTM and ANQGSEA. Here the CDR3 reads CSVGSGREGNQPQHF.

This clone ranks as medium-sized in terms of frequency. The chain carries TRBV7-9 and TRBJ2-2. The CDR3 is 13 amino acids. Nucleotide data are not available. Germline V gene data show CDR1 as SEHNR and CDR2 as FQNEAQ (reference sequence). The CDR3 loop is CASSFGRTGELFF.

Its frequency marks this clone as medium-sized. This rearrangement joins TRBV4-3 to TRBJ1-3; the D call of TRBD1 rests on TCRdb alone, since no DNA is present to check it. CDR1 and CDR2 from the germline V gene are LGHNA and YSLEER. The CDR3 sequence is 15 residues long. Only the protein is on record. The CDR3 is CASSRGQFSGNTIYF.

This clone ranks as medium-sized (0.01 to 0.1%) in terms of frequency. This rearrangement joins TRBV5-5 to TRBJ2-5; the TRBD1 assignment by TCRdb is unverifiable without DNA. The CDR3 has 15 amino acids. No DNA is listed. In germline, CDR1 is SGHKS, CDR2 YYEKEE (reference sequence). Here the CDR3 reads CASSYGLGVQETQYF.

V usage is TRBV7-9 and J usage is TRBJ2-3. Per germline, CDR1 SEHNR and CDR2 FQNEAQ (reference sequence). The CDR3 totals 16 residues. Only the protein is on record. CDR3 residues: CASSLSWGKSTDTQYF.

Considering frequency, this clone is medium-sized. The rearrangement uses TRBV6-6 and TRBJ1-5; TCRdb indicates TRBD1, and absent DNA this call remains unverified. This CDR3 is 14 amino acids long. The protein alone is recorded here. Germline lookup yields CDR1 MNHNY and CDR2 SVGAGI (reference sequence). The CDR3 loop reads CASRWGRTNQPQHF.

Frequency places this clone as medium-sized. The CDR3 sequence is CAISSQGNYGYTF. This chain links TRBV10-3 with TRBJ1-2; without DNA, the TCRdb call of TRBD1 cannot be checked. The CDR3 is made up of 13 amino acids. No coding sequence is recorded. In germline, CDR1 is ENHRY, CDR2 SYGVKD.

This clone ranks as medium-sized in terms of frequency. V usage is TRBV7-9 and J usage is TRBJ1-1; TCRdb gives TRBD1 as the D gene, but with no DNA this cannot be confirmed. This CDR3 region has 14 residues. The protein alone is recorded here. CDR1 and CDR2 (germline): SEHNR, FQNEAQ (reference sequence). CDR3 region: CASSRLGQGHEAFF.

In terms of frequency, this clone is medium-sized. The chain recombines TRBV7-3 with TRBJ2-2; absent DNA, TCRdb's TRBD1 call cannot be checked. The CDR3 spans 17 residues. DNA is not recorded here. CDR1 is SGHTA and CDR2 is FQGTGA in the germline V gene. The CDR3 is CASSPGAGRMNTGELFF.

Considering frequency, this clone is medium-sized (0.01 to 0.1%). V gene TRBV6-1 combines with J gene TRBJ2-5; there is no DNA to check the TCRdb D call of TRBD2. Looked up from germline, CDR1 is MNHNS and CDR2 is SASEGT. The CDR3 is 15 amino acids. No DNA sequence is on record. CDR3 protein: CASSIQPGLTETQYF.

The gene calls are TRBV4-2 and TRBJ2-7. The germline CDR1 and CDR2 sequences are LGHNA and YNFKEQ. The CDR3 is 14 amino acids. The entry carries no DNA sequence. CDR3 residues: CASSHPISGDEQYF.

This clone is called medium-sized based on its frequency. This CDR3 is CASSKEVEDRAGGELFF. The V and J genes are TRBV21-1 and TRBJ2-2; TCRdb selects TRBD1, and the lack of DNA leaves this call unchecked. TRBV21-1 is a known pseudogene. CDR3 length equals 17 residues. No DNA was logged.

The chain employs TRBV7-8 and TRBJ1-3. The CDR3 length is 14 residues. No DNA is given. Germline loops: CDR1 SGHVS, CDR2 FQNEAQ. This CDR3 is CASSPRPSGNTTYF.

This sequence joins TRBV4-2 and TRBJ2-1; TCRdb proposes TRBD1, but this gene call is untestable without DNA. The germline V gene encodes CDR1 LGHNA and CDR2 YNFKEQ. The CDR3 runs to 16 residues. There is no recorded DNA. CDR3 loop: CASSQDRDNVGSGKVF.

The chain employs TRBV7-2 and TRBJ1-6. The CDR3 spans 12 residues. No DNA appears here. CDR1 SGHTA and CDR2 FQGNSA come from the germline V gene. This CDR3 is CASSLPNSPLHF.

This clone counts as medium-sized (0.01 to 0.1%) by frequency. The chain is built from TRBV10-3 and TRBJ2-7; TCRdb's assignment of TRBD2 cannot be checked, as there is no DNA. This CDR3 region has 16 residues. DNA for this receptor is not on file. CDR1 and CDR2 from the germline V gene are ENHRY and SYGVKD. CDR3: CAISESGRGGSYEQYF.

This chain links TRBV5-1 with TRBJ2-1; TCRdb's D call, TRBD1, is unchecked because there is no DNA. The CDR3 length is 19 residues. The nucleotide record is missing. CDR1 and CDR2 (germline): SGHRS, YFSETQ. CDR3 in amino acids: CASSPGAGLGALNLNEQFF.

Measured by frequency, this clone is medium-sized (0.01 to 0.1%). V usage is TRBV5-1 and J usage is TRBJ2-2; TCRdb selects TRBD2, and the lack of DNA leaves this call unchecked. CDR3 size: 17 residues. DNA for this receptor is not on file. Per germline, CDR1 SGHRS and CDR2 YFSETQ. The CDR3 region is CASLYREYTQSPGELFF.

This clone is deemed medium-sized (0.01 to 0.1%) by its frequency. V usage is TRBV18 and J usage is TRBJ1-2. The CDR3 is 13 residues long. DNA is not recorded here. The germline V gene has CDR1 KGHSH and CDR2 LQKENI. CDR3 amino acids: CASSPMATGGYTF.

The chain couples TRBV6-1 to TRBJ1-2; TCRdb gives TRBD1 as the D gene, but with no DNA this cannot be confirmed. Per germline, CDR1 MNHNS and CDR2 SASEGT. The CDR3 consists of 13 residues. No DNA accompanies this entry. The CDR3 loop is CALSLGRGYGYTF.